Following are 6 T cell receptor beta chains from one sample sequenced in a study of T-cell reconstitution after alpha-beta-depleted transplantation in children. Preparation of the TCRbeta library used unique molecular identifiers. Each CDR3 protein gets one entry after TCRdb re-called the PCR reads with MiXCR. The sample holds roughly 610,000 distinct CDR3 sequences, more than 9% seen once. The material was PBMCs from the stem cell graft donor, obtained from the stem cell graft. The receptors originated from a human donor who donated a stem cell graft to a child with acute myeloid leukemia.

This chain links TRBV20-1 with TRBJ2-7, with TRBD2 matching over 8 bases. This CDR3 is built from 15 residues. Germline values: CDR1 DFQATT, CDR2 SNEGSKA (reference sequence). The trim removed 4 bases at V and 3 bases at J, leaving 11 bases unmatched. The CDR3 DNA reads TGCAGTGCTAACCCCCCTAAGAGCGGGGGCTACGAGCAGTACTTC. Encoded protein: CSANPPKSGGYEQYF.

A few counts support this clonotype. The CDR3 DNA follows: TGTGCCATCAGTCCCGGGACGGCCCAAGAGACCCAGTACTTC. Its translation is CAISPGTAQETQYF. V is TRBV10-3 and J is TRBJ2-5; the D call may be TRBD1 or TRBD2 (5 bases each). V lost 5 bases, J lost 1 base, and 11 bases lay in between. The V gene's germline CDR1 is ENHRY and CDR2 SYGVKD. This CDR3 is built from 14 residues.

There are many counts of this clonotype. This chain links TRBV9 with TRBJ2-1; TRBD2 aligns across 7 bases. Germline CDR1 is SGDLS and CDR2 is YYNGEE. V was pared by 2 bases and J by 7 bases, with 6 bases of the junction left unmatched. The CDR3 sequence is 14 residues long. The CDR3, as DNA: TGTGCCAGCAGCGTGGGACTAAGTTTGAATGAGCAGTTCTTC. Translation: CASSVGLSLNEQFF.

This clonotype was counted at least ten times. This chain links TRBV2 with TRBJ2-1; D remains unclear. This CDR3 contains 15 residues. Between the trimmed V and J ends, which lost 6 bases and 7 bases, there was a span of 19 bases. Germline CDR1 and CDR2: SNHLY and FYNNEI. CDR3 coding DNA: TGTGCCAGCAGCCAGTTAGAGAGTGGTAGGAATGAGCAGTTCTTC. It encodes CASSQLESGRNEQFF.

The chain recombines TRBV3-1 with TRBJ2-1, with 10 bases matching TRBD1. There are 16 residues in the CDR3. The germline V gene has CDR1 LGHDT and CDR2 YNNKEL (reference sequence). V gave up 4 bases and J gave up 2 bases; unmatched junction bases: 5. The CDR3 DNA follows: TGTGCCAGCAGCCGAAGACAGGGGGCAACCTACAATGAGCAGTTCTTC. This codes for CASSRRQGATYNEQFF.

This clonotype showed up just a few times. The chain has TRBV7-9 and TRBJ2-3; unclear D gene. The CDR3 has 16 amino acids. Trimming cost V 2 bases and J 8 bases, with 20 bases left between them. The germline V gene encodes CDR1 SEHNR and CDR2 FQNEAQ (reference sequence). CDR3 nucleotides: TGTGCCAGCAGCTTATGGTTAGCCACGACCTCTCCTACGCAGTATTTT. Translated: CASSLWLATTSPTQYF. The variable domain in full, with the rest retrieved from reference TRBV7-9 and TRBJ2-3, is DTGVSQNPRHKITKRGQNVTFRCDPISEHNRLYWYRQTLGQGPEFLTYFQNEAQLEKSRLLSDRFSAERPKGSFSTLEIQRTEQGDSAMYLCASSLWLATTSPTQYFGPGTRLTVL.